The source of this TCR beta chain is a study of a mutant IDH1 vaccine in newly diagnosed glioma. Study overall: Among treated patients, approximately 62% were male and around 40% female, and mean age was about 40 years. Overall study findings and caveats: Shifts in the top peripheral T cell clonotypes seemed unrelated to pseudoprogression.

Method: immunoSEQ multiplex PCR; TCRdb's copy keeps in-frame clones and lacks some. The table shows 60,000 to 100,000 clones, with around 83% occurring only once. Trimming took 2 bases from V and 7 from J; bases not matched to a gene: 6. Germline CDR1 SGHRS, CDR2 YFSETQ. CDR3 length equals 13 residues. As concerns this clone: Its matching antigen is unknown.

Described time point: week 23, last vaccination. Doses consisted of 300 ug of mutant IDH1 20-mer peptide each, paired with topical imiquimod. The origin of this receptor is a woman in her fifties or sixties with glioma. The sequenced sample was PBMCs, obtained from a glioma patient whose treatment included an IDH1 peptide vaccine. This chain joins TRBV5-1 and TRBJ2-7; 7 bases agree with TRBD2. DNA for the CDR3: TGCGCCAGCAGCTTATCCCCCGGGGGGGAGCAGTACTTC. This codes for CASSLSPGGEQYF.